This T cell receptor (beta chain) appears in the sequencing data of a study of PD-1 blockade in classical Hodgkin lymphoma. Study-level background: The nivolumab dose that patients received was 3 mg/kg, given intravenously every 2 weeks.

General observations from the study: Some patients started nivolumab under 1 year after ASCT, and they were excluded. Newly diagnosed patients had baseline TCR diversity that was reportedly lower than that of healthy donors.

The CDR3 loop spans 14 amino acids. V shed 4 bases, J shed 8 bases, and the junction held 7 bases outside the gene matches. The V gene's germline CDR1 is ENHRY and CDR2 SYGVKD. As for this clone: The antigen remains undetermined.

Each patient relapsed following autologous stem cell transplantation, and prior brentuximab vedotin exposure differed. The assay was immunoSEQ multiplex PCR, and TCRdb's table has in-frame clones only and misses some. The profile shows roughly 150,000 clones, less than 80% of them singletons. The receptor comes from a human donor with classical Hodgkin lymphoma. V is TRBV10-3 and J is TRBJ2-1, with 8 bases matching TRBD1. Sample: peripheral blood mononuclear cells (PBMCs), taken before the second cycle of nivolumab. The CDR3 sequence is CAISGGQGAYEQFF. The CDR3 DNA sequence: TGTGCCATCAGTGGAGGGCAGGGGGCCTATGAGCAGTTCTTC.